This entry is about one T cell receptor beta chain. No antigen is known for it. No much larger clone is present one base from it, and per-base qualities are unavailable. This entry comes from a study of blood T cell repertoires in COVID-19 (dated by TCRdb to about 2020). For the study in its entirety: Samples covering the acute and convalescent phases of COVID-19 were provided by collaborators in the United States, Italy and Spain. Sample metadata almost always included a de-identified subject ID, COVID-19 status, age in years and sex. The prospective study material was composed of cDNA or gDNA derived from T cells, B-cell-depleted T cells, or PBMCs. The dataset comprised deeply sampled blood TCRbeta repertoires from subjects exposed to, actively infected with, or recovered from COVID-19. The repertoires were made available in a free public database intended to serve as a resource for research on the immune response to SARS-CoV-2. The samples were drawn from two sources: the first 160 participants of the ongoing ImmuneRACE study, and over 950 subjects contributed by 6 global collaborators. Where HLA class I and class II types were available, the types were taken from metadata supplied by the sample provider, not from assay-based typing.

The immunoSEQ Assay, a bias-controlled multiplex PCR, was used to amplify TCRbeta CDR3 regions from genomic DNA. In the original analysis: The number of nucleated cells in each sample was estimated from the amplification of reference gene primers within the assay. To quantify the absolute abundance of each unique TCRbeta CDR3 rearrangement, sequence reads were collapsed and filtered. Productive Simpson clonality was computed per sample as the square root of Simpson's diversity index over productive rearrangements. Sourced from immuneACCESS, this table was stored by TCRdb with only in-frame sequences that have V and J called. A share of the clones is absent; for the studies checked, an unresolved V gene accounts for under half, and the remainder has no known explanation. The DNA gave D and trimming, while V, J and clone size come from that table. In this sample the table shows 450,000 to 500,000 clones, 80% to 90% of which occur a single time. The top ten clones comprise roughly 3.2% of the sample.

Whole blood was collected in K2EDTA tubes by collaborating institutions according to the institutions' own protocols. For TCRbeta analysis, collaborator samples were shipped as frozen whole blood, as isolated PBMCs, or as DNA extracted from either sample type. From the germline V gene, CDR1 is MNHEY and CDR2 is SVGEGT. From the cysteine through the phenylalanine, the CDR3 covers 13 amino acids. Just CDR3 DNA is preserved here, 39 bases in frame from base 1. The germline ends are 8 bases apart after V is trimmed by 5 bases and J by 1 base. Overall study results and their limits: The quantity of clinical and demographic metadata differed by source and by participant and was supplied without curation.

Sequenced input: peripheral blood. The rearranged chain carries TRBV6-2 or TRBV6-3 and TRBJ1-2, with the D gene not confidently named. The receptor was isolated from a human donor in a cohort sampled during active COVID-19. CDR3 protein: CASSPGVNYGYTF. Here is the DNA: TGTGCCAGCAGTCCAGGCGTTAACTATGGCTACACCTTC.